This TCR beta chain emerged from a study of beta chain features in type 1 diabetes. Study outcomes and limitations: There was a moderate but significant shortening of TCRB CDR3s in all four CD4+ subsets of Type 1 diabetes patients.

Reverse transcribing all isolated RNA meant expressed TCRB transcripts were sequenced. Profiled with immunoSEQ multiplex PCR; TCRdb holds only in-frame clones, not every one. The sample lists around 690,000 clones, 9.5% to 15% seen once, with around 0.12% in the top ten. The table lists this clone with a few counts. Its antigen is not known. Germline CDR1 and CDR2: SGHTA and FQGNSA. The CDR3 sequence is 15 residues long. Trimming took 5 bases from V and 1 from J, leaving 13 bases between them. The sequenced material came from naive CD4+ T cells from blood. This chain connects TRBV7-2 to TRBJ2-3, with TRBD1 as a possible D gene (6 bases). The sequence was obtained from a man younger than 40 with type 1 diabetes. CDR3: CASSRAAGGTDTQYF. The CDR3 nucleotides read TGTGCCAGCAGCCGAGCGGCAGGGGGCACAGATACGCAGTATTTT.